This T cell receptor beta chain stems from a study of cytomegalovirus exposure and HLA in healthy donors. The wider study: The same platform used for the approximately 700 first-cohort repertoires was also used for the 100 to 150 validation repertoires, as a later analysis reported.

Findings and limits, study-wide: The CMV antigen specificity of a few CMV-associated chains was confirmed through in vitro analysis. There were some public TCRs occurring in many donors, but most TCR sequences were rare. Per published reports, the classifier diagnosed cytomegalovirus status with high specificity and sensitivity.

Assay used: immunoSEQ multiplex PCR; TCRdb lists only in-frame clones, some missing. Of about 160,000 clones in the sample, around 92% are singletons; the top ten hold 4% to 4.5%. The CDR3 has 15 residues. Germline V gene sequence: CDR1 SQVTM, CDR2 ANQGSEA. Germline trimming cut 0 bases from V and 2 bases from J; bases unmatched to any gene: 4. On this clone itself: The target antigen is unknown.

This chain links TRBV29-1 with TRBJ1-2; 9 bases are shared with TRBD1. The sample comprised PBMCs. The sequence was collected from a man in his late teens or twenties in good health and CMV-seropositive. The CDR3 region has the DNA TGCAGCGTTGAAGATCGACAGGGGGGGAACTATGGCTACACCTTC. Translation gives CSVEDRQGGNYGYTF.